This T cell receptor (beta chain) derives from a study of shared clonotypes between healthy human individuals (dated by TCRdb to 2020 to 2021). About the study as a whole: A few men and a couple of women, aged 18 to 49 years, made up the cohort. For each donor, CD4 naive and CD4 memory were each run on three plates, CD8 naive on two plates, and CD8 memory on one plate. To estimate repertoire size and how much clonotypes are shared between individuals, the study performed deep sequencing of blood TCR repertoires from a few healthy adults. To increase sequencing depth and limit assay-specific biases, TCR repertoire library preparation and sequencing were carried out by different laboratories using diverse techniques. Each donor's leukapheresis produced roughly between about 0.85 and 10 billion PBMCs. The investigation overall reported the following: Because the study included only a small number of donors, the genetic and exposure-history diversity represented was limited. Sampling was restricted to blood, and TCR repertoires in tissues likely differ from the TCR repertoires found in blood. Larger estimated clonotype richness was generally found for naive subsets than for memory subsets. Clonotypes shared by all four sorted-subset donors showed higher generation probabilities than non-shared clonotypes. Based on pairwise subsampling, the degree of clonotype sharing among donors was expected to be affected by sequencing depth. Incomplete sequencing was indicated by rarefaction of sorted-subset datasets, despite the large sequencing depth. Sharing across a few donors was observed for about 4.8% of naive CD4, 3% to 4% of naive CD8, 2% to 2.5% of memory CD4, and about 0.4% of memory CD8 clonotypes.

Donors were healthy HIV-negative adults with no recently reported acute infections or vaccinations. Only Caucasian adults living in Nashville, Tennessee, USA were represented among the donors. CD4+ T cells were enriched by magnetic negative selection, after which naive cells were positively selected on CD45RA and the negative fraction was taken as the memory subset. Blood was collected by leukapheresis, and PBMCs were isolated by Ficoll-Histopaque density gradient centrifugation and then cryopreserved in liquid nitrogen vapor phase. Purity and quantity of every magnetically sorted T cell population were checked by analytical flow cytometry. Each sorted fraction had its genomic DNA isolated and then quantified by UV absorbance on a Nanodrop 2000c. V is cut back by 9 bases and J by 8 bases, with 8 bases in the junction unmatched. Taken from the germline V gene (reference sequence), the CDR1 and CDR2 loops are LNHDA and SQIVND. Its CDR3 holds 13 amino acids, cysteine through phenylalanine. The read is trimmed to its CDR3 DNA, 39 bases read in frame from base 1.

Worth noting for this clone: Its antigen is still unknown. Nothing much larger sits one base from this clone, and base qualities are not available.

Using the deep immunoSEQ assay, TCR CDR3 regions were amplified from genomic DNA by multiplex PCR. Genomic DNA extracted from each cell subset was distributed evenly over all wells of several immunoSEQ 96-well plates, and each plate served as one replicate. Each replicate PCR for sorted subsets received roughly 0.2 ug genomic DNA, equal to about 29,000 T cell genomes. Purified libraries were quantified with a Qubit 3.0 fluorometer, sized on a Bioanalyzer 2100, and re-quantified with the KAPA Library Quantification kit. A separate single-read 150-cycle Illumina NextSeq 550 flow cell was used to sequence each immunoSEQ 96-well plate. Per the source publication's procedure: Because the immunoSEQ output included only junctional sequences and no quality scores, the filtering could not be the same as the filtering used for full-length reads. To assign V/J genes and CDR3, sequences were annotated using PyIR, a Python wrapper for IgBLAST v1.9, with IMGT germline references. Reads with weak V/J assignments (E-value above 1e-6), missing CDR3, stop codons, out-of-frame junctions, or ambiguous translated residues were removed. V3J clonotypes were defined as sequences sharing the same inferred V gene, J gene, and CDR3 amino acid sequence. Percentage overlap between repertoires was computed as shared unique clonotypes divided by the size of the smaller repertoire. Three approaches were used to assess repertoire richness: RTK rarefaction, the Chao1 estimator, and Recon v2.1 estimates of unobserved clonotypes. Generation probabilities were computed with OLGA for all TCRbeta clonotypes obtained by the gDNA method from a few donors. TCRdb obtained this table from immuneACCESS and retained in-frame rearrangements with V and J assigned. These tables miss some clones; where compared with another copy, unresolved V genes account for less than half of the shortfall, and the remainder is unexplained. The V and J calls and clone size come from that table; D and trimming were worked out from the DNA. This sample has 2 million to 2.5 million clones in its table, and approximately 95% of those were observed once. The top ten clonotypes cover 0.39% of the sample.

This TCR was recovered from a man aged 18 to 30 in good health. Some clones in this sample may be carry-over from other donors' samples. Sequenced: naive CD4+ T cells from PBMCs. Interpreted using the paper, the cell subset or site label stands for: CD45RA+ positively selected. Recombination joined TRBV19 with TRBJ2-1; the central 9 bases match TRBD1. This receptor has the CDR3 CASHRGRVDEQFF. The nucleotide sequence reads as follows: TGTGCCAGCCACAGGGGGCGCGTAGATGAGCAGTTCTTC.